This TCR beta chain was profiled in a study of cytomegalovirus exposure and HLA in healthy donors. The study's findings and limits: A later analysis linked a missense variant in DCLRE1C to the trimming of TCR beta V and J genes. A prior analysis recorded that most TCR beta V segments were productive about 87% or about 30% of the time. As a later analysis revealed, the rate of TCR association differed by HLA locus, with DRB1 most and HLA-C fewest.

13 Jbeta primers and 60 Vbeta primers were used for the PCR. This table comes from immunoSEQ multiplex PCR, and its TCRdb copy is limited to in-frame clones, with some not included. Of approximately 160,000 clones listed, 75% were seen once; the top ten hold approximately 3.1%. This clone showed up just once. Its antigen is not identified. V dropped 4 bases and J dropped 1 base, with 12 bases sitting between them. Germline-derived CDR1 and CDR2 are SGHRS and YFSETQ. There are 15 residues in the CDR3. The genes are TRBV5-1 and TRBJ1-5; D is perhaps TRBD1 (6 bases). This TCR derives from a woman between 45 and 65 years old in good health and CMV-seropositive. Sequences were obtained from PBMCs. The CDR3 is CASSVGTSSNQPQHF. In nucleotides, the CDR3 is TGCGCCAGCAGCGTCGGGACATCGAGCAATCAGCCCCAGCATTTT.